This T cell receptor (beta chain) is from a study of blood T cell repertoires in COVID-19. Study as a whole: Both acute and convalescent COVID-19 samples were obtained from the United States, Italy and Spain. Sample material is recorded as cDNA or gDNA derived from T cells, B-cell-depleted T cells, or PBMCs.

Original analysis: By means of reference gene primer amplification, nucleated cell counts were estimated. The repertoire was sequenced with immunoSEQ multiplex PCR; TCRdb's copy has only in-frame clones and lacks some. V and J calls and clone size are given by that table; D and trimming were obtained from the DNA. The sample lists about 12,000 clones; about nine tenths were seen once. Trimming cost V 1 base and J 3 bases; bases outside gene matches: 4. Germline V gives CDR1 GTSNPN, CDR2 SVGIG (reference sequence). There are 14 residues in the CDR3. This TCR was sampled from a man aged 65 to 79 with active COVID-19. The specimen sequenced was peripheral blood. The rearrangement joins TRBV30 to TRBJ2-3, with TRBD1 matching over 7 bases. In DNA, the CDR3 is TGTGCCTGGAGTGGGACAGGCGAGACAGATACGCAGTATTTT. This codes for CAWSGTGETDTQYF.